These T cell receptor beta chains were read from a single sample in a study of blood T cell repertoires in COVID-19. Sequenced by immunoSEQ multiplex PCR; TCRdb stores in-frame clones only, minus some. The table has some 110,000 clones, roughly four fifths seen once. Sequenced input: peripheral blood. The receptors were gathered from a man aged 55 to 70 with acute or convalescent COVID-19. Each CDR3 is given with its conserved first and last residue. A D gene is named only where the DNA matches it firmly. Expanded clones are given a class, and other clones once, few, many or no size at all.

CDR3 | DNA | D | size | J | V
CASSFGGRTGELFF | TGTGCCAGCAGTTTCGGAGGTAGGACCGGGGAGCTGTTTTTT | . | . | TRBJ2-2 | TRBV28
CASSQSFTGGRVTQYF | TGTGCCAGCAGCCAATCCTTCACAGGGGGCAGGGTGACCCAGTACTTC | TRBD1 | . | TRBJ2-5 | TRBV4-2
CASSATGTRKNIQYF | TGTGCCAGTAGTGCAACCGGGACACGCAAAAACATTCAGTACTTC | . | once | TRBJ2-4 | TRBV19
CSVASGGETQYF | TGCAGCGTGGCTAGCGGGGGAGAGACCCAGTACTTC | TRBD2 | . | TRBJ2-5 | TRBV29-1
CASSVELAGNHEQYF | TGTGCCAGCAGCGTAGAGCTAGCGGGGAACCACGAGCAGTACTTC | TRBD2 | . | TRBJ2-7 | TRBV9
CASRSGTESTGELFF | TGTGCCAGCAGATCCGGGACAGAGTCCACCGGGGAGCTGTTTTTT | TRBD1 | . | TRBJ2-2 | TRBV6-5
CASSLGGTGGEQYF | TGTGCCAGCAGTTTAGGCGGGACAGGGGGCGAGCAGTACTTC | TRBD1 | . | TRBJ2-7 | TRBV27
CASSVAMDRVFSYTF | TGTGCCAGCAGCGTAGCTATGGACAGGGTTTTCAGCTACACCTTC | TRBD1 | . | TRBJ1-2 | TRBV9
CASSLPSDSGNTIYF | TGCGCCAGCAGCTTGCCATCAGACTCTGGAAACACCATATATTTT | . | . | TRBJ1-3 | TRBV5-1
CASSYRLAGSSYEQYF | TGTGCCAGCAGTTACCGACTAGCGGGGAGCTCCTACGAGCAGTACTTC | TRBD2 | once | TRBJ2-7 | TRBV6-5
CASSPQGYSPLHF | TGTGCCAGCAGTCCTCAGGGTTATTCACCCCTCCACTTT | . | . | TRBJ1-6 | TRBV27
CASSQVTQKTEAFF | TGTGCCAGCAGCCAAGTAACACAGAAAACTGAAGCTTTCTTT | . | . | TRBJ1-1 | TRBV4-2
CASSSAGGNEQFF | TGTGCCAGTAGTTCGGCAGGGGGGAATGAGCAGTTCTTC | . | . | TRBJ2-1 | TRBV19
CASRIAGGLRNEQFF | TGTGCCAGCAGGATAGCGGGGGGGCTAAGAAATGAGCAGTTCTTC | TRBD2 | . | TRBJ2-1 | TRBV2
CASSLGTGGYQPQHF | TGTGCCAGCAGCTTAGGGACAGGGGGGTATCAGCCCCAGCATTTT | TRBD1 | . | TRBJ1-5 | TRBV7-2
CASSLGGQGYTF | TGCGCCAGCAGCTTGGGGGGACAGGGCTACACCTTC | TRBD1 | . | TRBJ1-2 | TRBV5-1
CASSPTDSNYGYTF | TGTGCCAGCTCGCCGACAGACTCAAACTATGGCTACACCTTC | . | . | TRBJ1-2 | TRBV18
CASSLSQGVENTEAFF | TGTGCCAGCAGCTTAAGTCAGGGGGTCGAGAACACTGAAGCTTTCTTT | TRBD1 | . | TRBJ1-1 | TRBV7-6
CATSREARGPGQPQHF | TGTGCCACCAGCAGAGAGGCCAGGGGTCCCGGTCAGCCCCAGCATTTT | . | . | TRBJ1-5 | TRBV15
CASSQDRGSSSGNTIYF | TGCGCCAGCAGCCAAGATCGGGGAAGTAGCTCTGGAAACACCATATATTTT | . | . | TRBJ1-3 | TRBV4-3
CASSLGGPGYEQYF | TGCGCCAGCAGCTTGGGGGGGCCGGGCTACGAGCAGTACTTC | . | . | TRBJ2-7 | TRBV5-1
CASRSGTGAYEQYF | TGTGCCAGTAGGTCCGGGACAGGGGCCTACGAGCAGTACTTC | TRBD1 | . | TRBJ2-7 | TRBV19
CASSLGQAFNEQFF | TGTGCCAGCAGCTTAGGACAGGCGTTCAATGAGCAGTTCTTC | . | . | TRBJ2-1 | TRBV7-9